This is a list of T cell receptor beta chains from one sample in a study of T cells expressing NK-cell markers. TCRdb derives one entry per CDR3 protein from the 5' RACE reads, leaving out DNA. The table lists 500,000 to 700,000 distinct CDR3 sequences. Material for sequencing was blood T cells: a sorted CD56 or NKG2C T cell subset, CD4+ or CD8+ T cells, or bulk PBMC T cells (not recorded which). The receptors originated from a young man in good health. Each CDR3 is given with its conserved first and last residue.

>TRBJ2-2|TRBV24-1
CATRQKGRNTGELFF
>TRBJ1-1|TRBV11-2
CASSLGDPGRSEAFF
>TRBJ2-1|TRBV10-2
CASSALTGNEQFF
>TRBJ1-1|TRBV5-1
CASRRGLTNTEAFF
>TRBJ2-3|TRBV20-1
CSARASLVADTQYF
>TRBJ2-6|TRBV11-2
CASSLPKVSGANVLTF
>TRBJ2-5|TRBV11-1
CASRARDFQETQYF
>TRBJ1-1|TRBV7-9
CASSLDDREAFF
>TRBJ1-2|TRBV20-1
CSANGPGQGWSGYTF
>TRBJ1-5|TRBV5-6
CASSLKGPGGDSNQPQHF
>TRBJ1-5|TRBV19
CASDRGYQPQHF
>TRBJ2-7|TRBV27
CASSFEGVGYEQYF
>TRBJ2-2|TRBV5-1
CASSLTTGRPTGELFF
>TRBJ1-2|TRBV6-1
CASSATDRGGGYTF
>TRBJ2-1|TRBV20-1
CSAREVFGQDYNEQFF
>TRBJ2-7|TRBV29-1
CSVRQGTNEQYF
>TRBJ2-1|TRBV6-1
CASSDRSTGREQFF
>TRBJ1-2|TRBV6-1
CASSEVSETKYGYTF
>TRBJ1-3|TRBV9
CASSPAGTMLPGNTIYF
>TRBJ2-1|TRBV25-1
CASSPEDRVIMEQFF
>TRBJ2-5|TRBV7-2
CASSLSTIHLAGGDEETQYF
>TRBJ1-2|TRBV6-5
CASSSYTGMYGYTF
>TRBJ2-5|TRBV5-4
CASSPSGLAGGPRETQYF
>TRBJ2-7|TRBV3-1
CASSQEGNSAYEQYF
>TRBJ2-1|TRBV28
CASSRTAEQFF
>TRBJ1-5|TRBV18
CASSQDSRQPQHF
>TRBJ2-3|TRBV29-1
CSTSTGGGTDTQYF
>TRBJ2-7|TRBV7-9
CASSIDGQSYEQYF
>TRBJ2-1|TRBV11-2
CASSLFTGKDNEQFF
>TRBJ2-1|TRBV19
CASSRQPGRNNEQFF
>TRBJ2-1|TRBV20-1
CSAKGMSYEQFF
>TRBJ2-1|TRBV27
CASSFPTIQRDMLNEQFF
>TRBJ2-2|TRBV7-8
CASSSGEDGELFF
>TRBJ2-5|TRBV29-1
CSASRPEETQYF
>TRBJ2-4|TRBV6-1
CASSWDSKKNIQYF
>TRBJ2-3|TRBV12-3/TRBV12-4
CASSFEGSPDTQYF
>TRBJ2-1|TRBV7-9
CASSMGTGTPYNEQFF
>TRBJ2-6|TRBV6-5
CASSFGTGSPGANVLTF
>TRBJ2-3|TRBV11-2
CASSGGYTDTQYF
>TRBJ2-2|TRBV24-1
CATKRDGELFF
>TRBJ2-1|TRBV20-1
CSIRRTTNEQFF
>TRBJ1-3|TRBV15
CATSREGSMYGNTIYF
>TRBJ1-5|TRBV27
CASSFINQPQHF